This entry lists 10 T cell receptor beta chains sequenced from one sample in a study of blood T cells in healthy people across ages. Through a sample-barcoded 5' primer and a J-beta primer mix, a second PCR was run for 7 to 11 cycles. TCRdb re-analysed the 5' RACE reads in MiXCR, keeping a single row per CDR3 protein. The sample includes around 940,000 distinct CDR3 sequences, roughly 51% of them seen just once. Specimen: blood. The receptors derive from a woman aged 55-70 years in good health.

The CDR3 DNA reads as TGTGCCACCAGTGACCCTACAGGGACTAAGGACGATGAGCAGTTCTTC. This sequence encodes CATSDPTGTKDDEQFF. The V gene is TRBV24-1, the J gene TRBJ2-1; a possible D gene is TRBD2 (7 bases). V was cut by 4 bases and J by 8 bases, with 20 bases left in between. Germline-derived CDR1 and CDR2 are KGHDR and SFDVKD. The CDR3 is 16 amino acids.

The genes are TRBV20-1 and TRBJ2-3, with D tentatively TRBD2 (5 bases). Germline assignment: CDR1 DFQATT and CDR2 SNEGSKA (reference sequence). The ends were cut back, 6 bases at V and 6 bases at J, with 16 bases in the middle. The CDR3 totals 13 residues. CDR3 residues: CSAITSLADTQYF. DNA for the CDR3: TGCAGTGCCATAACTAGTTTAGCCGATACGCAGTATTTT.

This clonotype has just a few counts. The chain carries TRBV4-1 and TRBJ2-2; D gene uncertain. V lost 2 bases to trimming and J lost 8 bases, with 3 bases between them. Germline V gene lookup returns CDR1 MGHRA and CDR2 YSYEKL. The CDR3 spans 11 residues. The CDR3 region has the DNA TGCGCCAGCAGCCAACTTGGGGAGCTGTTTTTT. It yields the protein CASSQLGELFF.

This chain joins TRBV4-1 and TRBJ2-1, with 9 bases fitting TRBD2. V shed 0 bases, J shed 7 bases, and the junction held 10 bases outside the gene matches. CDR3 size: 17 residues. Per the germline V gene, CDR1 is MGHRA and CDR2 is YSYEKL. The CDR3 loop is CASSQDHLAGRWNEQFF. CDR3 DNA sequence: TGCGCCAGCAGCCAAGATCATCTAGCGGGAAGGTGGAATGAGCAGTTCTTC.

This clonotype was picked up many times. The chain carries TRBV14 and TRBJ2-3; D is possibly TRBD1 (5 bases). The V gene's germline CDR1 is SGHDN and CDR2 FVKESK. The CDR3 has 16 residues. With 4 bases removed from V and 0 bases from J, the gap between germline ends came to 14 bases. This CDR3 is CASSPWGPGSTDTQYF. CDR3 bases: TGTGCCAGCAGCCCTTGGGGCCCAGGGAGCACAGATACGCAGTATTTT.

This chain connects TRBV28 to TRBJ2-5; the D gene could be TRBD1 or TRBD2 (5 bases each). Deletions cut 2 bases from V and 11 bases from J, with 18 bases between. This CDR3 spans 14 amino acids. The germline V gene encodes CDR1 MDHEN and CDR2 SYDVKM. CDR3 sequence reads: CASSLRDRHGEQYF. The DNA of the CDR3 is TGTGCCAGCAGTTTACGGGACCGTCATGGGGAGCAGTACTTC.

About this clonotype: Being one base from a much bigger clone, this may be a read error. This chain uses TRBV27 with TRBJ2-7; the match to TRBD1 covers 8 bases. The J call is in doubt because the DNA end fits TRBJ2-4 better. The CDR3 runs 13 residues. Per the germline V gene, CDR1 is MNHEY and CDR2 is SMNVEV (reference sequence). The CDR3 here is CAGSLDRGYIQYF. The CDR3 DNA follows: TGTGCCGGCAGTTTAGACAGGGGTTACATTCAGTACTTC.

The chain combines TRBV12-3 or TRBV12-4 with TRBJ2-3; D is unresolved. The CDR3 loop spans 12 amino acids. V dropped 9 bases and J dropped 1 base, with 8 bases sitting between them. CDR3 nucleotides: TGTGCCAGTACCTGGGGCACAGATACGCAGTATTTT. Its translation is CASTWGTDTQYF.

This chain joins TRBV21-1 and TRBJ2-1; TRBD2, the table's D call, lacks a check against the DNA. The DNA end is a closer match to TRBJ2-7, so the J assignment may be wrong. TRBV21-1 is given as a pseudogene. This CDR3 is 20 amino acids long. The CDR3 bases are TGTGCCAGCAGCAAACATTTGGAGACTAGCGGGATGAGCTCCTACAATGAGCAGTACTTC. Protein product: CASSKHLETSGMSSYNEQYF.

The rearrangement uses TRBV9 and TRBJ2-1, with 8 positions matching TRBD2. V trimming: 0 bases; J trimming: 7 bases; junction bases outside the gene matches: 9. CDR1 and CDR2 from the germline V gene are SGDLS and YYNGEE. The CDR3 spans 16 residues. CDR3 sequence (DNA): TGTGCCAGCAGCGTAGACCCTAGCGGGTGGGTGAATGAGCAGTTCTTC. It translates to CASSVDPSGWVNEQFF.